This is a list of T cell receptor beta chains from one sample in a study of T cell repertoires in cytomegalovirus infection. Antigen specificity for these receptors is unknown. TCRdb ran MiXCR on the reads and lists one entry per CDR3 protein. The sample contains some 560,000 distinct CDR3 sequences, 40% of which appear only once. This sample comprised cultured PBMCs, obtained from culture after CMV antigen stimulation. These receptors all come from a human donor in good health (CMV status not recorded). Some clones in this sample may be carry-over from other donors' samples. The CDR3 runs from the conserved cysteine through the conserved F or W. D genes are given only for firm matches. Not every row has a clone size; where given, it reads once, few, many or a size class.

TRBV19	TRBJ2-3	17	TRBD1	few	CASSTAGVGQGTDTQYF	TGTGCCAGTAGTACCGCCGGGGTCGGACAGGGCACAGATACGCAGTATTTT
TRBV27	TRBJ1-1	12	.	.	CASSHGSGEAFF	TGTGCCAGCAGCCACGGATCTGGTGAAGCTTTCTTT
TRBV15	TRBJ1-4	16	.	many	CATSRGPWGSNEKLFF	TGTGCCACCAGCAGAGGACCCTGGGGGTCTAATGAAAAACTGTTTTTT
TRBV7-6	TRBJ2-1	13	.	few	CASSLRTHNEQFF	TGTGCCAGCAGCCTCCGCACTCACAATGAGCAGTTCTTC
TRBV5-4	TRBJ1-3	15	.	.	CASSQGREGRNTIYF	TGTGCCAGCAGCCAGGGGAGGGAAGGCAGAAACACCATATATTTT
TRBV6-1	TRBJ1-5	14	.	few	CASSEVTGNQPQHF	TGTGCCAGCAGTGAAGTGACGGGCAATCAGCCCCAGCATTTT
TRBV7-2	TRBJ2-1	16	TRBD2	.	CASSRAGGSSYNEQFF	TGTGCCAGCAGCCGCGCGGGGGGGAGCTCCTACAATGAGCAGTTCTTC
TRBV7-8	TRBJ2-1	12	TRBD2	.	CASSLSGLALFF	TGTGCCAGCAGCTTATCGGGACTAGCTTTGTTCTTC
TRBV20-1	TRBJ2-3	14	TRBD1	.	CSVLDRAQGDTQYF	TGCAGTGTTTTGGACAGGGCCCAAGGAGATACGCAGTATTTT
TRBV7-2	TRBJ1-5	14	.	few	CASSPRAGQWPQHF	TGTGCCAGCAGCCCCCGGGCAGGCCAATGGCCCCAGCATTTT
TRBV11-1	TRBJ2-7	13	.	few	CASSLFPGDEQYF	TGTGCCAGCAGCTTATTCCCCGGGGACGAGCAGTACTTC
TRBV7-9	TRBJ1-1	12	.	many	CASSLAVTQAFF	TGTGCCAGCAGCTTAGCAGTCACCCAAGCTTTCTTT
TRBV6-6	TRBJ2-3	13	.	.	CASSYKGSDTQYF	TGTGCCAGCAGTTATAAGGGATCAGATACGCAGTATTTT
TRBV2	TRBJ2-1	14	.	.	CASSWVERSGEQFF	TGTGCCAGCAGTTGGGTCGAAAGGTCGGGTGAGCAGTTCTTC
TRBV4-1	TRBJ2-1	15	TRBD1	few	CASSQPGQGSGEQFF	TGCGCCAGCAGCCAACCGGGACAGGGTTCCGGTGAGCAGTTCTTC
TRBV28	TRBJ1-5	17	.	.	CAGSPPVADLVYQPQHF	TGTGCCGGCAGTCCCCCCGTGGCAGATTTAGTTTATCAGCCCCAGCATTTT
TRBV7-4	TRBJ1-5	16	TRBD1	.	CASSPPGTGSSQPQHF	TGTGCCAGCAGCCCTCCCGGGACAGGGTCGAGTCAGCCCCAGCATTTT
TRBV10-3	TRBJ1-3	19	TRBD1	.	CAISESTGQGALGRNTIYF	TGTGCCATCAGTGAGTCGACGGGACAGGGGGCCTTAGGCCGGAACACCATATATTTT
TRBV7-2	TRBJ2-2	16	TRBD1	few	CASSFWTGGGTGELFF	TGTGCCAGCAGCTTTTGGACAGGGGGCGGTACCGGGGAGCTGTTTTTT
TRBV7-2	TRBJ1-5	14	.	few	CASSSFAGDQPQHF	TGTGCCAGCAGCTCCTTCGCAGGGGATCAGCCCCAGCATTTT
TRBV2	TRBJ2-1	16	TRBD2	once	CASSRSAGAWPNEQFF	TGTGCCAGCTCTCGTAGCGCGGGAGCTTGGCCCAATGAGCAGTTCTTC
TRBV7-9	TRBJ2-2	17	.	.	CASSLSPGHSNTGELFF	TGTGCCAGCAGCTTATCGCCGGGACATTCGAACACCGGGGAGCTGTTTTTT
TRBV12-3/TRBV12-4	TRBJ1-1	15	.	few	CASSTRRGAYTEAFF	TGTGCCAGCAGTACACGCCGGGGAGCCTACACTGAAGCTTTCTTT
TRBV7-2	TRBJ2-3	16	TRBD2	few	CASSPSGAGDTDTQYF	TGTGCCAGCAGCCCCTCTGGAGCGGGAGATACAGATACGCAGTATTTT
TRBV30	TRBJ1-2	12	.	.	CAWSGGNYGYTF	TGTGCCTGGAGTGGGGGGAACTATGGCTACACCTTC
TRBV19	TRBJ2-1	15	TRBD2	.	CASSSPSGRGNEQFF	TGTGCCAGTAGTTCCCCTAGCGGGAGGGGGAATGAGCAGTTCTTC
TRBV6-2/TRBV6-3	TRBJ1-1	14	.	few	CATTRLTIITEAFF	TGTGCTACGACCCGGTTGACAATAATTACTGAAGCTTTCTTT
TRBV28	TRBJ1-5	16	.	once	CASKGQGGPPRKPQHF	TGTGCCAGCAAGGGTCAAGGAGGCCCTCCGCGGAAGCCCCAGCATTTT
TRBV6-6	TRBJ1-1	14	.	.	CASSPVGLGATAFF	TGTGCCAGCAGCCCCGTGGGGCTCGGTGCGACGGCTTTCTTT
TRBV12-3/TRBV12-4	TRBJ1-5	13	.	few	CASSMALGQPQHF	TGTGCCAGCAGCATGGCTCTGGGTCAGCCCCAGCATTTT
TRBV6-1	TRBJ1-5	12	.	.	CASTLGSQPQHF	TGTGCCAGCACCCTGGGGTCTCAGCCCCAGCATTTT
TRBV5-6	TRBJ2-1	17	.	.	CASRLDLDNYGPDEQFF	TGTGCCAGCAGGTTGGATTTAGACAATTATGGCCCGGATGAGCAGTTCTTC
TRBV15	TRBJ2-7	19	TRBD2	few	CATSRDRLTSGYAIGEQYF	TGTGCCACCAGCAGAGATCGCCTTACTAGCGGGTACGCAATCGGGGAGCAGTACTTC
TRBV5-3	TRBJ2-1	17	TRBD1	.	CASSTPTGISSYNEQFF	TGTGCCAGCAGCACTCCGACAGGGATAAGCTCCTACAATGAGCAGTTCTTC
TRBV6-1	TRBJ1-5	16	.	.	CASSGAGGIRNQPQHF	TGTGCCAGCAGTGGGGCCGGGGGCATACGCAATCAGCCCCAGCATTTT
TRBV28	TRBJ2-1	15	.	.	CASSFPGGLYNEQFF	TGTGCCAGCAGTTTTCCCGGGGGTCTTTACAATGAGCAGTTCTTC
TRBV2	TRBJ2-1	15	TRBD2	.	CASSMTSGVFNEQFF	TGTGCCAGCAGCATGACTAGCGGAGTATTTAATGAGCAGTTCTTC
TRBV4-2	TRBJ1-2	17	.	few	CASSQEGNGVRVTGYTF	TGTGCCAGCAGCCAAGAAGGGAACGGCGTGCGAGTTACTGGCTACACCTTC
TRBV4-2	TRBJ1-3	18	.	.	CASSQDGLGQGGGNTIYF	TGTGCCAGCAGCCAAGATGGTCTCGGGCAGGGAGGTGGAAACACCATATATTTT
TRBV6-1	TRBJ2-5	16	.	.	CASSEGGYYSRETQYF	TGTGCCAGCAGTGAAGGGGGATACTATTCTAGAGAGACCCAGTACTTC
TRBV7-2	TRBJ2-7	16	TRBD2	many	CASSNNRYLAVNEQYF	TGTGCCAGCAGCAACAACAGGTATCTAGCGGTGAACGAGCAGTACTTC
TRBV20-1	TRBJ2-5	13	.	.	CSAWRQTQETQYF	TGCAGTGCTTGGCGCCAGACCCAAGAGACCCAGTACTTC
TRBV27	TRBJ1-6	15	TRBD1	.	CASSLSAGGRSPLHF	TGTGCCAGCAGTTTATCGGCAGGGGGCAGATCACCCCTCCACTTT
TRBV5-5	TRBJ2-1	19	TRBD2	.	CASSPLVGLASPSYNEQFF	TGTGCCAGCAGCCCGCTAGTGGGACTAGCGTCGCCCTCCTACAATGAGCAGTTCTTC
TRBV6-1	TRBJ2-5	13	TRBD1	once	CASSFGQGVTQYF	TGTGCCAGCAGTTTCGGACAGGGGGTGACCCAGTACTTC
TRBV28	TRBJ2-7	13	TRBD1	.	CASSPDRAGEQYF	TGTGCCAGCAGTCCCGACAGGGCAGGCGAGCAGTACTTC
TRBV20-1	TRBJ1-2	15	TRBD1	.	CSAHSQTGANYGYTF	TGCAGTGCCCACTCACAGACAGGGGCAAACTATGGCTACACCTTC
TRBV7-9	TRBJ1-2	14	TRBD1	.	CASFPGGTEYGYTF	TGTGCCAGCTTTCCAGGGGGGACTGAATATGGCTACACCTTC
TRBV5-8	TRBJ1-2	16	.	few	CASSRLPGHINYGYTF	TGTGCCAGCAGCCGCCTACCGGGACATATAAACTATGGCTACACCTTC
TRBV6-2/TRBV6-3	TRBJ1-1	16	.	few	CASSYSKLTGDTEAFF	TGTGCCAGCAGTTACTCGAAATTAACGGGGGACACTGAAGCTTTCTTT
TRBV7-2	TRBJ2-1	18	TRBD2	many	CASSFTGLAGASYNEQFF	TGTGCCAGCAGCTTCACGGGACTAGCGGGGGCCTCATACAATGAGCAGTTCTTC
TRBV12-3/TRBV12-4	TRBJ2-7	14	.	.	CASSLLAVVYEQYF	TGTGCCAGCAGTTTATTAGCAGTCGTCTACGAGCAGTACTTC
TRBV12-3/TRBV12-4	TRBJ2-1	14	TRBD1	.	CASRRTGVYNEQFF	TGTGCCAGCAGGCGGACAGGGGTCTACAATGAGCAGTTCTTC
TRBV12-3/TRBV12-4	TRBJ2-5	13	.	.	CASSTGQEETQYF	TGTGCCAGCAGTACGGGACAAGAAGAGACCCAGTACTTC
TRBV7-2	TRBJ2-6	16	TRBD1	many	CASRARTGTGANVLTF	TGTGCCAGCAGGGCCCGGACAGGAACTGGGGCCAACGTCCTGACTTTC
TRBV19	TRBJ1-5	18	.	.	CASSIRGGLFGSSQPQHF	TGTGCCAGTAGTATCCGAGGTGGCCTGTTCGGTTCCAGTCAGCCCCAGCATTTT
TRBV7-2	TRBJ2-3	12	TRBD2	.	CASLGGTDTQYF	TGTGCCAGTTTGGGGGGGACAGATACGCAGTATTTT